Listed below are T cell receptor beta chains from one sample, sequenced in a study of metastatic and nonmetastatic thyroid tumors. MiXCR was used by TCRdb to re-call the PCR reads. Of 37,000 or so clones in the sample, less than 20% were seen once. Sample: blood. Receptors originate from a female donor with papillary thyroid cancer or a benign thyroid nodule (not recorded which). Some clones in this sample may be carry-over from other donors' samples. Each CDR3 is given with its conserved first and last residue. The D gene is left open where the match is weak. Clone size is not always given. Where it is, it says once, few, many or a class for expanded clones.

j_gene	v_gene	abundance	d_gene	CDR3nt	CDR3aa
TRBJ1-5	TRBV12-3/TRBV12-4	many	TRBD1	TGTGCCAGCAGTCCGACAGGGATTAGCAATCAGCCCCAGCATTTT	CASSPTGISNQPQHF
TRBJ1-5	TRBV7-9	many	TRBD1	TGTGCCAGCAGCCCAATGGGACAGGGGGGACAGCCCCAGCATTTT	CASSPMGQGGQPQHF
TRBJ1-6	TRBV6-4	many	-	TGTGCCAGCAGTAAAAGGACAGCCCCTAATAATTCACCCCTCCACTTT	CASSKRTAPNNSPLHF
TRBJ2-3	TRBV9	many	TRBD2	TGTGCCAGCAGCGTAGTATCCACTAGCGGTAGCACAGATACGCAGTATTTT	CASSVVSTSGSTDTQYF
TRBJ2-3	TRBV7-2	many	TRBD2	TGTGCCAGCAGCTTTTCCAGGGATCTAGCGGGGGATCGCACAGATACGCAGTATTTT	CASSFSRDLAGDRTDTQYF
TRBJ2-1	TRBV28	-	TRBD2	TGTGCCAGCGGCGAGTGGAGCGGGGCCCACCCGGTCAATGAGCAGTTCTTC	CASGEWSGAHPVNEQFF
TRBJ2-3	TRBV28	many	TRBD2	TGTGCCAGCAGTTCCTGGACTAGCGGGATCGTAGATACGCAGTATTTT	CASSSWTSGIVDTQYF
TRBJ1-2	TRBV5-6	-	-	TGTGCCAGCAGCCCCCATGGTGGTACATCTAACTATGGCTACACCTTC	CASSPHGGTSNYGYTF
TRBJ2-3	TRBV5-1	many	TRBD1	TGCGCCAGCAGCTTGATGGACAGGACCACAGATACGCAGTATTTT	CASSLMDRTTDTQYF
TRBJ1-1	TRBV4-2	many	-	TGTGCCAGCAGCCAAGCAGGGCCCACTGAAGCTTTCTTT	CASSQAGPTEAFF
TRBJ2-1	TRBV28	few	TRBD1	TGTGCCAGCAGTGGAACCGGGACAGTAGGCGATGAGCAGTTCTTT	CASSGTGTVGDEQFF
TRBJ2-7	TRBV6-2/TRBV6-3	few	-	TGTGCCAGCACCAACGCTCTCTACGAGCAGTACTTC	CASTNALYEQYF
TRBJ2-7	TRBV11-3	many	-	TGTGCCAGCAGCCAAGGCCAGGGGACCGCCTCCTACGAGCAGTACTTC	CASSQGQGTASYEQYF
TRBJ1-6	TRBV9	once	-	TGTGCCAGCAGCGTAGGAGGGTCAGATAAAAATTCAACCCTCCACTTT	CASSVGGSDKNSTLHF
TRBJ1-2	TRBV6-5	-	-	TGTGCCAGCAGTTCCACAGGTGGCTACTATGGCTACACCTTC	CASSSTGGYYGYTF
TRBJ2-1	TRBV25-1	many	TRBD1	TGTGCCAGCAAGTCGACAGGGAAGAATGAGCAGTTCTTC	CASKSTGKNEQFF
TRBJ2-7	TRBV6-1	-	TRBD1	TGTGCCATCAGGGGGACAAACTCCTACGAGCAGTACTTC	CAIRGTNSYEQYF
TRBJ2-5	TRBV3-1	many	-	TGTGCCAGCAGCCGGGTCTACCAAGAGACCCAGTACTTC	CASSRVYQETQYF
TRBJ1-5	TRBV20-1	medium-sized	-	TGCAGTGCGAAAGACAGTTTCGCTCAGCCCCAGCATTTT	CSAKDSFAQPQHF
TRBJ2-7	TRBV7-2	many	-	TGTGCCAGCAGCTCCTCCCCCTACGAGCAGTACTTC	CASSSSPYEQYF
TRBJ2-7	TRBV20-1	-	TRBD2	TGCAGTGCTAGAGACACACAGCGGGATCCCTACGAGCAGTACTTC	CSARDTQRDPYEQYF
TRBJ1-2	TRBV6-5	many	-	TGTGCCAGCAGTTACTCGATCAGCTATGGCTACACCTTC	CASSYSISYGYTF
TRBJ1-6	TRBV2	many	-	TGTGCCAGCACGAACGGACAGCCGAGTTCACCCCTCCACTTT	CASTNGQPSSPLHF
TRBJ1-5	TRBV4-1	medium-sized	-	TGCGCCAGCAGCCAAGTTCTGGGAGGGGGCAATCAGCCCCAGCATTTT	CASSQVLGGGNQPQHF
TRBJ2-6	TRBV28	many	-	TGTGCCAGCAGTCCGGGCCTCCTAGGTGGGGCCAACGTCCTGACTTTC	CASSPGLLGGANVLTF
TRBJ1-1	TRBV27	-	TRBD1	TGTGCCAGCAGTTTAAACAGGGGTGGAGCTGAAGCTTTCTTT	CASSLNRGGAEAFF
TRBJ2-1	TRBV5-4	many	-	TGTGCCAGCAGCCAGCGGAGGGAGTTCGAGCAGTTCTTC	CASSQRREFEQFF
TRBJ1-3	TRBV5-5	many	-	TGTGCCAGCAGCTTGGCCGGACTCTCCTCTGGAAACACCATATATTTT	CASSLAGLSSGNTIYF
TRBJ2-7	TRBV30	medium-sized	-	TGTGCCTGGGAGGTCCGCTACGAGCAGTACTTC	CAWEVRYEQYF
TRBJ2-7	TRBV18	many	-	TGTGCCAGCTCACAGGCGTCGGTTCGGGGAGGCGAGCAGTACTTC	CASSQASVRGGEQYF
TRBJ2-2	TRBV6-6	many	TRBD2	TGTGCCAGCAGTTACACCTCTGGGACTAGCGGGAACACCGGGGAGCTGTTTTTT	CASSYTSGTSGNTGELFF
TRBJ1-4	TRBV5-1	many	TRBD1	TGCGCCAGCAGCTTGAGACAGGGGGGGACCAATAATGAAAAACTGTTTTTT	CASSLRQGGTNNEKLFF
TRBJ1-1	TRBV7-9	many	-	TGTGCCAGCAGCCCAGATCAGGGGACGGACACTGAAGCTTTCTTT	CASSPDQGTDTEAFF
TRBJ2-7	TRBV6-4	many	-	TGTGCCAGCAAAACGGGTTTTTCCTACGAGCAGTACTTC	CASKTGFSYEQYF
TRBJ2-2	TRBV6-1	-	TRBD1	TGTGCCACCAGGACAGGGGGCGACACCGGGGAGCTGTTTTTT	CATRTGGDTGELFF
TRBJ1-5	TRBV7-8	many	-	TGTGCCAGCAAGGGGGGGAGCAATCAGCCCCAGCATTTT	CASKGGSNQPQHF
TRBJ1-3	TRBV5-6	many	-	TGTGCCAGCAGCTCCGGGTGGACTGGAAACACCATATATTTT	CASSSGWTGNTIYF
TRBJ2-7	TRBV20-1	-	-	TGCAGTGCTAGATATCCCACTGGGGGGGCCCAAGAGCAGTACTTC	CSARYPTGGAQEQYF
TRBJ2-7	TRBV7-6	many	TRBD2	TGTGCCAGCAGCCCAACTAGCGGGGTTGGCGAGCAGTACTTC	CASSPTSGVGEQYF
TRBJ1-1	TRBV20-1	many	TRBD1	TGCAGTGCTCCCGGACAGGGGCTTCGGGACACTGAAGCTTTCTTT	CSAPGQGLRDTEAFF
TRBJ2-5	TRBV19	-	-	TGTGCCAGTAGTAAGCGGGTGTGCGAAGAGACCCAGTACTTC	CASSKRVCEETQYF
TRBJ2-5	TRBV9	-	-	TGTGCCAGCAGCGTATCAGACCCCAGAGTGGACCGAGAGACCCAGTACTTC	CASSVSDPRVDRETQYF
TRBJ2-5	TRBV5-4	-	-	TGTGCCAGCAGCTTGGGGACTTCTAGCGCCGGGGAGACCCAGTACTTC	CASSLGTSSAGETQYF
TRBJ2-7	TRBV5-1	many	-	TGCGCCAGCAGCTTGGAAAGGGGGGGGCTCGACGAGCAGTACTTC	CASSLERGGLDEQYF
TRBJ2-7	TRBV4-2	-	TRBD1	TGTGCCAGCAGCAACGACCTTACGCCGGACAGGGAGAAAAACGAGCAGTACTTC	CASSNDLTPDREKNEQYF
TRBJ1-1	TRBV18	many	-	TGTGCCAGCGCTCCGGACATGAACACTGAAGCTTTCTTT	CASAPDMNTEAFF
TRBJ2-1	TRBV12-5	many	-	TGTGCTAGTGGTTTGGGCGGTGGAGGCGGGCAGTTCTTC	CASGLGGGGGQFF
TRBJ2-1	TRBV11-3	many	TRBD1	TGTGCCAGCAGCCCCGGTGGGACAGGGAAGAATGAGCAGTTCTTC	CASSPGGTGKNEQFF